Listed below are T cell receptor beta chains from one sample, sequenced in a study of shared clonotypes between healthy human individuals. The repertoire was sequenced with immunoSEQ multiplex PCR; TCRdb's copy has only in-frame clones and lacks some. In the table there are about 2 million clones, less than 95% of which are singletons. Sequencing used naive CD8+ T cells sorted from blood. These receptor sequences come from a man between 18 and 29 years old in good health. CDR3s leave out the opening cysteine and the closing phenylalanine or tryptophan. The order of the fields is J gene, V gene, CDR3 protein.

TRBJ2-7 TRBV30 ALATASYEQY
TRBJ1-1 TRBV7-2 ASSLGGFEAF
TRBJ2-1 TRBV9 ASSQNLAGGSYNEQF
TRBJ2-3 TRBV7-2 ASSPPTSGTDTQY
TRBJ2-3 TRBV4-1 ASSLGGLATDTQY
TRBJ1-4 TRBV2 ASSPDEKLF
TRBJ1-5 TRBV19 ASTLDRGSNQPQH
TRBJ2-1 TRBV6-5 ASSYSQAYLNNEQF
TRBJ2-5 TRBV7-9 ASRQTQLAGGQETQY
TRBJ1-2 TRBV28 ASSSSGAESNYGYT
TRBJ2-2 TRBV7-9 ASSPDRAGTGELF
TRBJ1-2 TRBV6-6 ASSQLQGTYGYT
TRBJ2-1 TRBV6-5 ASSYSAGWNEQF
TRBJ2-7 TRBV7-9 ASSLADIHYEQY
TRBJ2-3 TRBV11-2 ASRTSRDTQY
TRBJ2-7 TRBV18 ASSPGDYEQY
TRBJ2-1 TRBV6-1 ASSEGQGSYNEQF
TRBJ1-2 TRBV30 AWTPEGTYGYT
TRBJ1-3 TRBV11-2 ASSPGTGNTIY
TRBJ2-5 TRBV6-6 ASTNSRLGETQY
TRBJ2-4 TRBV7-9 ASSPRDRINIQY
TRBJ2-5 TRBV7-6 ASSLVLGPETQY
TRBJ2-1 TRBV7-2 ASGLLASYNEQF
TRBJ1-4 TRBV7-8 ASSLDWFLGPPNEKLF
TRBJ2-2 TRBV10-2 ATRIGTSGTGGELF
TRBJ1-1 TRBV4-1 ASSQIQGGEAF
TRBJ2-2 TRBV7-9 ASSLARAGAGELF
TRBJ2-3 TRBV6-5 ASSYSPDTQY
TRBJ1-6 TRBV28 ASSPGTSPLH